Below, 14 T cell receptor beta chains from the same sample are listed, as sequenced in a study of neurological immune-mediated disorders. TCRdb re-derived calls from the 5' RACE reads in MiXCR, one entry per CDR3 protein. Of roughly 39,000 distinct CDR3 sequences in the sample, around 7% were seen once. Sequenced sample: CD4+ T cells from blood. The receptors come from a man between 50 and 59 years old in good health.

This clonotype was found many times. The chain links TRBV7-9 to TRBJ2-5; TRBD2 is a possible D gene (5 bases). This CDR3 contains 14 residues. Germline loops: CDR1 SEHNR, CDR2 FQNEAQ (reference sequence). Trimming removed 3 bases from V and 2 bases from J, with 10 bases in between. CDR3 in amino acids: CASSFEADQETQYF. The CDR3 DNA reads TGTGCCAGCAGCTTCGAAGCGGATCAAGAGACCCAGTACTTC.

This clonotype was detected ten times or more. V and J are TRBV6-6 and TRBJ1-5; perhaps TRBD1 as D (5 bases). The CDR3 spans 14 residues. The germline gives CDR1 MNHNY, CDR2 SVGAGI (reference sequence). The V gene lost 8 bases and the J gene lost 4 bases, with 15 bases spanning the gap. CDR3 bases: TGTGCCAGCCAAACGGACAATGGGAATCAGCCCCAGCATTTT. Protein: CASQTDNGNQPQHF.

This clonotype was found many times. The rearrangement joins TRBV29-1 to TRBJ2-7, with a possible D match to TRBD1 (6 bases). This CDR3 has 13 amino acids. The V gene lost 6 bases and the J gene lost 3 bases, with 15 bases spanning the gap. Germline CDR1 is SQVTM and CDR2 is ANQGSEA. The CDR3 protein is CSVAQGSDYEQYF. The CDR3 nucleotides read TGCAGCGTCGCCCAGGGGAGTGACTACGAGCAGTACTTC.

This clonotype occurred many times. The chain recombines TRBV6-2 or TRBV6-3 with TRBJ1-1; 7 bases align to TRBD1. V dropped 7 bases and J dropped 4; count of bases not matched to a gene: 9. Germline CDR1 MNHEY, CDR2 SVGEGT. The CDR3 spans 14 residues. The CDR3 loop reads CASNRLTGVTEAFF. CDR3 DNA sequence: TGTGCCAGCAATCGCCTAACAGGGGTCACTGAAGCTTTCTTT.

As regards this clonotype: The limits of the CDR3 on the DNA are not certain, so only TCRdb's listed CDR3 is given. The CDR3 sequence is CASSFYICSARLAGVWRNEQFF. V is TRBV5-5 and J is TRBJ2-1; the table names TRBD2, a call not compared with the DNA. The CDR3 numbers 22 amino acids, ends counted. CDR1 is SGHKS, CDR2 YYEKEE, per germline (reference sequence).

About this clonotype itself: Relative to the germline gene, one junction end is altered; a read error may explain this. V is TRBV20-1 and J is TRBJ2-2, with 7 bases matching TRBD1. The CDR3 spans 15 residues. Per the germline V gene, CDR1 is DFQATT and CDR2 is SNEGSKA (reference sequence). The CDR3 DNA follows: TGCAGTGCTCCCACTCGACAGGGTTGGTCCGGTGAGCTGTTTTTT. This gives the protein CSAPTRQGWSGELFF.

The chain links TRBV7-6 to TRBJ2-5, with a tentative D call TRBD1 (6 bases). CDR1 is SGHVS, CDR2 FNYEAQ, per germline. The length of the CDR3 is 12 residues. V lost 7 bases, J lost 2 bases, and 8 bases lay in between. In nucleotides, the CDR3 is TGTGCCAGCAACGACAGGCAAGAGACCCAGTACTTC. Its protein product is CASNDRQETQYF.

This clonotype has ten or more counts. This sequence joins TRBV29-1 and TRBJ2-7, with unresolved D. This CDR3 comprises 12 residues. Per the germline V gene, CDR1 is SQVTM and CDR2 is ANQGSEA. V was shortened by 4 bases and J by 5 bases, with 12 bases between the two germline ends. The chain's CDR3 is CSVAPGTHEQYF. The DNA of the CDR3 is TGCAGCGTTGCCCCAGGTACCCACGAGCAGTACTTC.

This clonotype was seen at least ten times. This CDR3 is CASSYRAHEQYF. The CDR3 nucleotides are TGTGCCAGCAGCTATCGCGCCCACGAGCAGTACTTC. The chain employs TRBV7-9 and TRBJ2-7; D is uncertain. Germline V CDR1 and CDR2: SEHNR, FQNEAQ (reference sequence). This CDR3 contains 12 residues. Trimming pared 4 bases from V and 5 bases from J, leaving 9 bases between.

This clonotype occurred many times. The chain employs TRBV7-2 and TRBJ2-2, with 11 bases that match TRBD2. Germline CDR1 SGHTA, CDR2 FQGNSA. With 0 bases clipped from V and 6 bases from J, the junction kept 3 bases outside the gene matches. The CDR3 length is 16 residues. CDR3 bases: TGTGCCAGCAGCTTAGCAGGGACTAGCGGCCCCGGGGAGCTGTTTTTT. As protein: CASSLAGTSGPGELFF.

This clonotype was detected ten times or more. The CDR3, as DNA: TGCAGTGCGCAAAGGACACGTAAAGAGACCCAGTACTTC. It is translated as CSAQRTRKETQYF. V is TRBV20-1 and J is TRBJ2-5; perhaps TRBD1 as D (5 bases). The CDR3 is made up of 13 amino acids. CDR1 and CDR2 from the germline V gene are DFQATT and SNEGSKA (reference sequence). V dropped 6 bases and J dropped 3 bases, with 14 bases sitting between them.

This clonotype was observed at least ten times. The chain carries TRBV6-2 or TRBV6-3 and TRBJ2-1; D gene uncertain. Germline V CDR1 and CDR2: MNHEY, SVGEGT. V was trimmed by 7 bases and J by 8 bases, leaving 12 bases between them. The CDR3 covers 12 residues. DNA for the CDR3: TGTGCCAGCAAAACCATAGGCGATGAGCAGTTCTTC. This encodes CASKTIGDEQFF.

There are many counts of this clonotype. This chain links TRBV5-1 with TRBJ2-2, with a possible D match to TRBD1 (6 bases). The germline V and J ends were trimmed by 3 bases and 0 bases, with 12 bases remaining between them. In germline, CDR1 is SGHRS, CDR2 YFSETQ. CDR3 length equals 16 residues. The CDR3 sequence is CASSSTGYANTGELFF. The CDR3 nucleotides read TGCGCCAGCAGCTCGACAGGCTACGCGAACACCGGGGAGCTGTTTTTT. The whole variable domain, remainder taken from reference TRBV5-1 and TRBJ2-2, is KAGVTQTPRYLIKTRGQQVTLSCSPISGHRSVSWYQQTPGQGLQFLFEYFSETQRNKGNFPGRFSGRQFSNSRSEMNVSTLELGDSALYLCASSSTGYANTGELFFGEGSRLTVL.

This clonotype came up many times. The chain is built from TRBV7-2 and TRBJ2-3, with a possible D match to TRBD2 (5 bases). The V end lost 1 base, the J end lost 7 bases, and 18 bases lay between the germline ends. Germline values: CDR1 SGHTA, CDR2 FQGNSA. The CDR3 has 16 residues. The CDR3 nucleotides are TGTGCCAGCAGCTTAGGGTCATCGGGGTTTCGAAATACGCAGTATTTT. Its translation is CASSLGSSGFRNTQYF.